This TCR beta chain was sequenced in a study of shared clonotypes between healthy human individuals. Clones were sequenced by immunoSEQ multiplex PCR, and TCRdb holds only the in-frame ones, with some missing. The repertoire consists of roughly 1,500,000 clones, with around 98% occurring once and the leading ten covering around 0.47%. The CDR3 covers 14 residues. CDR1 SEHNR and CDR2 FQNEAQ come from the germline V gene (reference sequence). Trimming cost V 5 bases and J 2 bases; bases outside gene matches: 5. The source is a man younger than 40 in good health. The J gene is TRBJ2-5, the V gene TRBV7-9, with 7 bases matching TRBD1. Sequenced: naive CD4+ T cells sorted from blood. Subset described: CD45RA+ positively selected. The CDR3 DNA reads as TGTGCCAGCAGCGGGCTGACAGGGCAAGAGACCCAGTACTTC. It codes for CASSGLTGQETQYF.